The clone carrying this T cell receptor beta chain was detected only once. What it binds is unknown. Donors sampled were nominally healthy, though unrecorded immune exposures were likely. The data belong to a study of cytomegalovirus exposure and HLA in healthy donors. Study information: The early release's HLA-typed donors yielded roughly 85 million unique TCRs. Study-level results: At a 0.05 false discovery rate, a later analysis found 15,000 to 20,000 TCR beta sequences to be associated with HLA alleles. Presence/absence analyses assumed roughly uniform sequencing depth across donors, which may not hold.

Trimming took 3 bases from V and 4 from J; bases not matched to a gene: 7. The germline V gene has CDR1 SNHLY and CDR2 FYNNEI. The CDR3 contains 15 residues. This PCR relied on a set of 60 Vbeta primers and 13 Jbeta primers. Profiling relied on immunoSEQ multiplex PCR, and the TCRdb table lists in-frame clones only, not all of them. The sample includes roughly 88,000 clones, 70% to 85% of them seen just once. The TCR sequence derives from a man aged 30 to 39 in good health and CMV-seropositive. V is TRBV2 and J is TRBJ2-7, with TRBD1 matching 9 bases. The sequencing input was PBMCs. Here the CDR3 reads CASSEGQGVYYEQYF. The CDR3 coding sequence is TGTGCCAGCAGTGAGGGACAGGGTGTTTATTACGAGCAGTACTTC. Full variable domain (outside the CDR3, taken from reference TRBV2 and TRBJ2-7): EPEVTQTPSHQVTQMGQEVILRCVPISNHLYFYWYRQILGQKVEFLVSFYNNEISEKSEIFDDQFSVERPDGSNFTLKIRSTKLEDSAMYFCASSEGQGVYYEQYFGPGTRLTVT.